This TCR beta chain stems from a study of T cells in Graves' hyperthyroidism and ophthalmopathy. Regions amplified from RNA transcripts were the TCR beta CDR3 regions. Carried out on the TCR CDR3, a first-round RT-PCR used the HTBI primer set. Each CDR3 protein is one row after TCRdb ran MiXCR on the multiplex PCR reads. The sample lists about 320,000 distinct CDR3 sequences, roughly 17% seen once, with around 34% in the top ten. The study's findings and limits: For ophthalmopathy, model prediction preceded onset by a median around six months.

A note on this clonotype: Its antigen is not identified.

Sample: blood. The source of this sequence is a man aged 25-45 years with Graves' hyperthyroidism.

The CDR3 spells CAIRDRGSYEQYF. The CDR3, as DNA: TGTGCCATCAGGGACAGGGGCTCCTACGAGCAGTACTTC. The chain is built from TRBV10-3 and TRBJ2-7, with 9 bases identical to TRBD1. The CDR3 has 13 residues. Germline CDR1 is ENHRY and CDR2 is SYGVKD. The V gene end was trimmed by 6 bases and the J gene end by 0 bases; junction bases not matched to a gene: 0.